These T cell receptor beta chains were read from a single sample in a study of beta chain features in type 1 diabetes. TCRdb's table, derived via immunoSEQ multiplex PCR, lists solely in-frame clones and lacks some. The profile covers about half a million clones, with approximately 10% appearing a single time and about 0.042% taken by the ten largest. The specimen sequenced was naive CD4+ T cells from blood. The receptors shown here come from a woman aged 18-35 years in good health. The CDR3 runs from the conserved cysteine through the conserved F or W. The D gene is left open where the match is weak. A row's size may be missing; if present it is once, few, many or a size class.

D gene,CDR3 length,V gene,J gene,clone size,CDR3 protein,CDR3 DNA
-,13,TRBV9,TRBJ2-5,few,CASSVADQETQYF,TGTGCCAGCAGCGTAGCAGACCAAGAGACCCAGTACTTC
TRBD1,11,TRBV2,TRBJ2-3,-,CASQGDATQYF,TGTGCCAGCCAGGGGGACGCGACGCAGTATTTT
-,14,TRBV5-1,TRBJ1-1,few,CASSRGGQEGEAFF,TGCGCCAGCAGCCGAGGAGGTCAGGAAGGTGAAGCTTTCTTT
-,14,TRBV9,TRBJ2-1,-,CASSVRTYYNEQFF,TGTGCCAGCAGCGTCAGGACGTATTACAATGAGCAGTTCTTC
-,14,TRBV30,TRBJ2-2,-,CAWTPDIRAGELFF,TGTGCCTGGACCCCGGACATTCGAGCCGGGGAGCTGTTTTTT
-,14,TRBV6-5,TRBJ2-3,few,CASSYDGATDTQYF,TGTGCCAGCAGTTACGACGGTGCCACAGATACGCAGTATTTT
-,13,TRBV19,TRBJ2-7,-,CASSNQLLYEQYF,TGTGCCAGTAGTAACCAATTACTGTACGAGCAGTACTTC
TRBD2,15,TRBV4-2,TRBJ2-3,few,CASSQGLAGPDTQYF,TGTGCCAGCAGCCAAGGACTAGCGGGGCCAGATACGCAGTATTTT
-,11,TRBV7-8,TRBJ2-1,-,CSTTDYNEQFF,TGCTCGACGACTGATTACAATGAGCAGTTCTTC
TRBD2,15,TRBV19,TRBJ2-1,-,CASRRTSGKNNEQFF,TGTGCCAGTAGGAGAACTAGCGGTAAGAACAATGAGCAGTTCTTC
-,13,TRBV19,TRBJ1-2,-,CASSMWDMYGYTF,TGTGCCAGTAGTATGTGGGACATGTATGGCTACACCTTC
-,14,TRBV7-2,TRBJ1-3,few,CASSPQGNGNTIYF,TGTGCCAGCAGCCCGCAGGGTAACGGAAACACCATATATTTT
TRBD1,16,TRBV5-1,TRBJ2-1,-,CASSLAGTGAFNEQFF,TGCGCCAGCAGCTTGGCCGGGACAGGGGCTTTCAATGAGCAGTTCTTC
TRBD1,15,TRBV7-9,TRBJ2-1,-,CASSFGTGAGREQFF,TGTGCCAGCAGCTTTGGGACAGGGGCAGGTCGGGAGCAGTTCTTC
-,12,TRBV7-2,TRBJ2-7,-,CASSHNSYEQYF,TGTGCCAGCAGCCATAACTCCTACGAGCAGTACTTC
-,12,TRBV10-3,TRBJ2-5,many,CAISESRETQYF,TGTGCCATCAGTGAGTCAAGGGAGACCCAGTACTTC
-,14,TRBV18,TRBJ2-1,-,CASSPRQGMNEQFF,TGTGCCAGCTCACCACGTCAGGGTATGAATGAGCAGTTCTTC
-,14,TRBV7-7,TRBJ2-3,-,CASSTLGYTDTQYF,TGTGCCAGCAGCACCCTTGGGTATACAGATACGCAGTATTTT
-,12,TRBV29-1,TRBJ1-1,few,CSVDAGYTEAFF,TGCAGCGTGGACGCGGGGTACACTGAAGCTTTCTTT
TRBD1,15,TRBV9,TRBJ1-3,-,CASSVTGQIGNTIYF,TGTGCCAGCAGCGTGACGGGACAGATTGGAAACACCATATATTTT
TRBD1,15,TRBV5-1,TRBJ1-6,few,CASSLAGTGYSPLHF,TGCGCCAGCAGCTTGGCTGGGACAGGGTACTCACCCCTCCACTTT
TRBD2,18,TRBV7-2,TRBJ2-4,-,CASSLVGLAGWDKNIQYF,TGTGCCAGCAGCTTAGTCGGACTAGCGGGGTGGGACAAAAACATTCAGTACTTC
-,13,TRBV27,TRBJ2-5,few,CASSTKAGETQYF,TGTGCCAGCAGTACCAAGGCGGGTGAGACCCAGTACTTC
TRBD1,12,TRBV2,TRBJ1-2,few,CASSRDRGGYTF,TGTGCCAGCAGTAGGGACAGGGGAGGCTACACCTTC
TRBD2,14,TRBV13,TRBJ2-7,few,CASRSLAGAREQYF,TGTGCCAGCAGGTCACTAGCGGGAGCCCGGGAGCAGTACTTC
TRBD2,14,TRBV9,TRBJ2-7,-,CASSVSSGTYEQYF,TGTGCCAGCAGCGTTTCTAGCGGTACATACGAGCAGTACTTC
TRBD1,16,TRBV9,TRBJ1-1,-,CASTFLQGTGNTEAFF,TGTGCCAGCACCTTTCTACAGGGGACAGGGAACACTGAAGCTTTCTTT
TRBD1,15,TRBV28,TRBJ2-1,-,CASSTPGQGRNEQFF,TGTGCCAGCAGCACACCGGGACAGGGGCGCAATGAGCAGTTCTTC
TRBD1,15,TRBV7-9,TRBJ2-1,few,CASSLGIGGGHEQFF,TGTGCCAGCAGCTTAGGAATAGGGGGCGGCCATGAGCAGTTCTTC
-,13,TRBV6-6,TRBJ1-2,-,CASSWGGVSGYTF,TGTGCCAGCAGTTGGGGGGGTGTAAGCGGCTACACCTTC
-,14,TRBV9,TRBJ2-1,-,CASSVDQGRNEQFF,TGTGCCAGCAGCGTAGACCAGGGTAGGAATGAGCAGTTCTTC
TRBD2,15,TRBV27,TRBJ2-1,-,CASRSAGPTYNEQFF,TGTGCCAGCAGGTCAGCGGGACCCACCTACAATGAGCAGTTCTTC
-,15,TRBV7-9,TRBJ2-2,few,CASRRTGANTGELFF,TGTGCCAGCAGGAGGACCGGGGCAAACACCGGGGAGCTGTTTTTT
-,15,TRBV14,TRBJ2-1,many,CASSLGGSTYNEQFF,TGTGCCAGCAGCCTCGGGGGCTCGACCTACAATGAGCAGTTCTTC
-,11,TRBV20-1,TRBJ1-5,-,CSVGGNQPQHF,TGCAGTGTTGGGGGGAATCAGCCCCAGCATTTT
-,14,TRBV7-2,TRBJ2-1,few,CASSFWSSYNEQFF,TGTGCCAGCAGCTTTTGGAGCTCCTACAATGAGCAGTTCTTC
TRBD2,14,TRBV13,TRBJ2-1,-,CASSGGLADNEQFF,TGTGCCAGCAGCGGGGGACTAGCGGACAATGAGCAGTTCTTC
-,14,TRBV9,TRBJ2-7,-,CASSAQGGSYEQYF,TGTGCCAGCAGCGCCCAAGGGGGCTCCTACGAGCAGTACTTC
-,13,TRBV11-3,TRBJ2-7,few,CASSFRSSYEQYF,TGTGCCAGCAGCTTTCGCTCCTCCTACGAGCAGTACTTC
TRBD1,15,TRBV9,TRBJ2-1,few,CASSVQGQAHNEQFF,TGTGCCAGCAGCGTGCAGGGACAGGCCCACAATGAGCAGTTCTTC